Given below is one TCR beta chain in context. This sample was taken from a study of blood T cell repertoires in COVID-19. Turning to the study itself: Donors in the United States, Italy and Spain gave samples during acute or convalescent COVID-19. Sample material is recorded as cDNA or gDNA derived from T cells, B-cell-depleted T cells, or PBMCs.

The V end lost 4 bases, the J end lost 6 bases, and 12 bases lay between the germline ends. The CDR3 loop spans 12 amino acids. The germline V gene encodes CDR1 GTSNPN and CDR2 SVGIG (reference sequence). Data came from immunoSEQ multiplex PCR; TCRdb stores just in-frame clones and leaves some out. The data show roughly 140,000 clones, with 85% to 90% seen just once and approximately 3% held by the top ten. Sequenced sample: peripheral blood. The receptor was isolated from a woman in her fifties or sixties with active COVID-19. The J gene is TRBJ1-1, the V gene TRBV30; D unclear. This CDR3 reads CAWTYIPPEAFF. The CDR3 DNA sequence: TGTGCCTGGACCTATATCCCCCCTGAAGCTTTCTTT.